This note documents a single TCR beta chain sequence. Its antigen is still unknown. This record belongs to a study of cytomegalovirus exposure and HLA in healthy donors. Study context: Earlier work reported approximately 110 million unique TCR beta sequences from about 179 million T cells.

With 60 Vbeta and 13 Jbeta primers, the PCR was carried out. TCRdb's table, derived via immunoSEQ multiplex PCR, lists solely in-frame clones and lacks some. The table records around 150,000 clones, around 79% of them present only once. Whole-study findings and limits: Fewer N-insertions (relative to the roughly 730-donor mean) were reportedly seen in an Asian-associated ancestry cluster in a later analysis. Presence/absence analyses took donor sequencing depth as roughly uniform.

V shed 3 bases, J shed 8 bases, and the junction held 3 bases outside the gene matches. This CDR3 is built from 14 residues. Germline CDR1 reads SGDLS; CDR2 reads YYNGEE. This sequence joins TRBV9 and TRBJ2-1, with TRBD2 matching over 12 bases. Sequenced input: PBMCs. The sequence came from a man between 50 and 59 years old in good health and CMV-seropositive. The CDR3 here is CASSASGGDDEQFF. The CDR3 DNA reads as TGTGCCAGCAGCGCTAGCGGGGGGGACGATGAGCAGTTCTTC.